This T cell receptor (beta chain) was profiled in a study of blood T cell repertoires in COVID-19. Study details: COVID-19 samples collected from the United States, Italy and Spain covered acute and convalescent phases.

Per the germline V gene, CDR1 is ENHRY and CDR2 is SYGVKD. Germline trimming cut 10 bases from V and 8 bases from J; bases unmatched to any gene: 4. The CDR3 totals 13 residues. Per the original methods: Estimation of nucleated cell counts was performed using reference gene primer amplification. TCRdb's table, derived via immunoSEQ multiplex PCR, lists solely in-frame clones and lacks some. The V and J calls and the clone size are those of that table, but D and trimming were determined from the DNA. The table lists approximately 88,000 clones, around 82% of them singletons. The source material was peripheral blood. The chain links TRBV10-3 to TRBJ2-1; 14 bases are shared with TRBD2. The TCR originated in a man aged 50-59 years who had recovered from COVID-19. The CDR3 nucleotides are TGTGCCACCCGACTAGCGGGGGGGGATGAGCAGTTCTTC. This encodes CATRLAGGDEQFF.